The 27 T cell receptor beta chains below were found in one sample sequenced in a study of blood T cell repertoires in COVID-19. Repertoires were generated with immunoSEQ multiplex PCR, while TCRdb's copy carries only in-frame clones and drops some. The sample records 120,000 to 150,000 clones, over 75% being singletons. What was sequenced was peripheral blood. These receptor sequences come from a woman in her sixties with COVID-19, enrolled during active disease.

The rearrangement links TRBV24-1 to TRBJ1-5; 7 nucleotides line up with TRBD1. Germline assignment: CDR1 KGHDR and CDR2 SFDVKD. This CDR3 has 15 amino acids. The ends lost 1 base at V and 5 bases at J; junction bases unmatched: 4. CDR3 loop: CATSDLITGDQPQHF. In DNA form, the CDR3 reads TGTGCCACCAGTGATTTAATAACAGGGGATCAGCCCCAGCATTTT.

The genes are TRBV7-3 and TRBJ1-1; D ambiguous. V was trimmed by 4 bases and J by 3 bases, leaving 9 bases between them. The germline gives CDR1 SGHTA, CDR2 FQGTGA. This CDR3 is built from 13 residues. The CDR3 DNA reads as TGTGCCAGCAGCTCGAACAGAGACACTGAAGCTTTCTTT. Translation gives CASSSNRDTEAFF.

This clone appeared once. The chain has TRBV6-6 and TRBJ2-2, with D maybe TRBD2 (6 bases). Trimming removed 6 bases at V and 5 bases at J, with 10 bases between. Germline lookup yields CDR1 MNHNY and CDR2 SVGAGI (reference sequence). The CDR3 covers 13 residues. The CDR3 DNA follows: TGTGCCAGCAGCGGGGGTATAACCGGGGAGCTGTTTTTT. Its translation is CASSGGITGELFF.

In its sample, this clone was seen a few times. V and J are TRBV5-4 and TRBJ2-7; a weak D match, TRBD1 (5 bases). Germline V gene lookup returns CDR1 SGHNT and CDR2 YYREEE (reference sequence). The CDR3 runs to 14 residues. V was cut by 0 bases and J by 0 bases, with 7 bases left in between. The DNA of the CDR3 is TGTGCCAGCAGCTTGGAGCAGGGCTCCTACGAGCAGTACTTC. It specifies CASSLEQGSYEQYF.

The chain combines TRBV5-1 with TRBJ2-1; perhaps TRBD1 as D (5 bases). Germline V CDR1 and CDR2: SGHRS, YFSETQ. The CDR3 loop spans 15 amino acids. The V gene lost 6 bases and the J gene lost 4 bases, with 17 bases spanning the gap. The CDR3 reads CASTLGSGIYNEQFF. In DNA, the CDR3 is TGCGCCAGCACTCTCGGCTCAGGGATATACAATGAGCAGTTCTTC.

This clone was seen a few times. The chain couples TRBV11-3 to TRBJ2-1; 8 bases map to TRBD1. CDR3 length: 17 amino acids. The V segment lost 6 bases and the J segment 3 bases; nucleotides outside the gene matches: 13. The germline V gene has CDR1 SGHNT and CDR2 YENEEA. Written as DNA, the CDR3 is TGTGCCAGCAGTTCAGGGGGCCACTGGACCGTCTACAATGAGCAGTTCTTC. Protein sequence: CASSSGGHWTVYNEQFF. Full variable domain (remainder filled in from reference TRBV11-3 and TRBJ2-1): EAGVVQSPRYKIIEKKQPVAFWCNPISGHNTLYWYLQNLGQGPELLIRYENEEAVDDSQLPKDRFSAERLKGVDSTLKIQPAELGDSAVYLCASSSGGHWTVYNEQFFGPGTRLTVL.

The chain is built from TRBV12-5 and TRBJ2-2, with 10 bases lining up with TRBD1. The CDR3 runs to 17 residues. Per the germline V gene, CDR1 is LGHNT and CDR2 is FRNRAP. The V and J ends lost 4 bases and 3 bases, in that order; junction bases with no gene match: 8. The CDR3 loop reads CASGSASGTGDTGELFF. The CDR3 region has the DNA TGTGCTAGTGGTTCGGCGAGCGGGACAGGGGACACCGGGGAGCTGTTTTTT.

A remark on this clone: The same CDR3 arises from other DNA sequences in this sample as well. The V call is TRBV7-3, the J call TRBJ2-5; a weak D match, TRBD2 (7 bases). Germline values: CDR1 SGHTA, CDR2 FQGTGA. Trimming cost V 5 bases and J 5 bases, with 12 bases left between them. This CDR3 spans 13 amino acids. The CDR3 loop reads CASSGGAAETQYF. DNA for the CDR3: TGTGCCAGCAGCGGGGGGGCCGCGGAGACCCAGTACTTC.

CDR3 sequence (DNA): TGTGCCAGCAGCTTGTTCGCGTCTAACTATGGCTACACCTTC. It encodes CASSLFASNYGYTF. The V call is TRBV5-5, the J call TRBJ1-2, with D hard to call. Germline CDR1 and CDR2: SGHKS and YYEKEE (reference sequence). The CDR3 runs 14 residues. V was trimmed by 1 base and J by 0 bases, leaving 7 bases between them. Using reference TRBV5-5 and TRBJ1-2 for the parts outside the CDR3, the full variable domain is DAGVTQSPTHLIKTRGQQVTLRCSPISGHKSVSWYQQVLGQGPQFIFQYYEKEERGRGNFPDRFSARQFPNYSSELNVNALLLGDSALYLCASSLFASNYGYTFGSGTRLTVV.

V and J are TRBV7-3 and TRBJ1-3, with D hard to call. Germline values: CDR1 SGHTA, CDR2 FQGTGA. The length of the CDR3 is 14 residues. Trimming removed 1 base at V and 5 bases at J, with 9 bases between. CDR3 DNA: TGTGCCAGCAGCTTAAGTATGAGGAGAAACACCATATATTTT. Its protein product is CASSLSMRRNTIYF.

The count of this clone is one. The chain joins TRBV4-1 to TRBJ1-4; D ambiguous. This CDR3 has 14 amino acids. CDR1 is MGHRA and CDR2 is YSYEKL in the germline V gene. The V end was cut by 4 bases, the J end by 4 bases, with 10 bases between. The CDR3 is CASSPTGDNEKLFF. CDR3 bases: TGCGCCAGCAGCCCAACCGGAGATAATGAAAAACTGTTTTTT.

This rearrangement joins TRBV27 to TRBJ1-6; D is unresolved. This CDR3 is built from 13 residues. V lost 5 bases, J lost 7 bases, and 9 bases lay in between. Germline CDR1 and CDR2: MNHEY and SMNVEV (reference sequence). CDR3 nucleotides: TGTGCCAGCAGTCCCCTGGGCAATTCACCCCTCCACTTT. This translates into CASSPLGNSPLHF.

Points on this clone: The germline gene is not matched at one end of the junction; a read error may be the cause. The chain employs TRBV5-4 and TRBJ2-7; D is possibly TRBD2 (5 bases). Germline assignment: CDR1 SGHNT and CDR2 YYREEE (reference sequence). The CDR3 consists of 18 residues. This CDR3 reads CASSLTMNMDSLAYEQYF. The CDR3 nucleotides read TGTGCCAGCAGCCTCACCATGAATATGGACTCCTTGGCCTATGAGCAGTACTTC. Full variable domain (missing parts from reference TRBV5-4 and TRBJ2-7): ETGVTQSPTHLIKTRGQQVTLRCSSQSGHNTVSWYQQALGQGPQFIFQYYREEENGRGNFPPRFSGLQFPNYSSELNVNALELDDSALYLCASSLTMNMDSLAYEQYFGPGTRLTVT.

This clone has just one count. V gene TRBV6-2 or TRBV6-3 combines with J gene TRBJ2-7, with 8 bases fitting TRBD2. The CDR3 consists of 16 residues. Germline values: CDR1 MNHEY, CDR2 SVGEGT. Germline trimming cut 1 base from V and 6 bases from J; bases unmatched to any gene: 11. The CDR3 spells CASSYWGASGRTEQYF. CDR3 in DNA: TGTGCCAGCAGTTACTGGGGGGCTAGCGGGCGTACCGAGCAGTACTTC.

This clone was detected once. The genes are TRBV3-1 (or the pseudogene TRBV3-2) and TRBJ1-2; D not certain. Germline values: CDR1 LGHDT, CDR2 YNNKEL (reference sequence). The CDR3 length is 13 residues. The V gene lost 4 bases and the J gene lost 6 bases, with 12 bases spanning the gap. The CDR3 DNA is TGTGCCAGCAGCCCTACGAGGGTAGATGGCTACACCTTC. Translating it yields CASSPTRVDGYTF.

The chain carries TRBV28 and TRBJ2-5, with TRBD2 matching 7 bases. Per germline, CDR1 MDHEN and CDR2 SYDVKM. This CDR3 region has 14 residues. Losses at the gene ends were 7 bases for V and 6 bases for J; bases not matched to a gene: 11. This CDR3 is CASITGGGIKTQYF. CDR3 nucleotides: TGTGCCAGCATTACGGGGGGTGGAATAAAGACCCAGTACTTC. The full variable domain, with the rest looked up from reference TRBV28 and TRBJ2-5, is DVKVTQSSRYLVKRTGEKVFLECVQDMDHENMFWYRQDPGLGLRLIYFSYDVKMKEKGDIPEGYSVSREKKERFSLILESASTNQTSMYLCASITGGGIKTQYFGPGTRLLVL.

This clone was seen only once. The chain recombines TRBV6-6 with TRBJ1-2; TRBD1 matches at 10 bases. The CDR3 sequence is 16 residues long. The V and J ends lost 0 bases and 4 bases, in that order; junction bases with no gene match: 5. The germline V gene has CDR1 MNHNY and CDR2 SVGAGI (reference sequence). The chain's CDR3 is CASSYSSRTGGYGYTF. CDR3 DNA: TGTGCCAGCAGTTACTCCTCTCGGACAGGGGGCTATGGCTACACCTTC.

The chain is built from TRBV9 and TRBJ2-1, with 9 nucleotides matching TRBD2. The junction had 4 bases not matched to a gene; V was cut back by 3 bases and J by 0 bases. Germline-derived CDR1 and CDR2 are SGDLS and YYNGEE. CDR3 length: 16 residues. CDR3 protein: CASSGSAGGSYNEQFF. DNA of the CDR3: TGTGCCAGCAGCGGATCAGCGGGGGGCTCCTACAATGAGCAGTTCTTC.

The V gene is TRBV6-5, the J gene TRBJ2-3; 8 bases are shared with TRBD2. Germline lookup yields CDR1 MNHEY and CDR2 SVGAGI. The CDR3 runs 16 residues. Trimming took 2 bases from V and 5 from J; bases not matched to a gene: 9. The CDR3 nucleotides read TGTGCCAGCAGTTACGCGGGCGGGGGGTATCAAGATACGCAGTATTTT. This sequence encodes CASSYAGGGYQDTQYF.

V and J are TRBV19 and TRBJ1-6, with TRBD1 identical over 7 bases. The CDR3 is made up of 19 amino acids. The V gene's germline CDR1 is LNHDA and CDR2 SQIVND (reference sequence). V shed 3 bases, J shed 0 bases, and the junction held 11 bases outside the gene matches. The CDR3 is CASSISSGGFSSYNSPLHF. In nucleotides, the CDR3 is TGTGCCAGTAGTATCTCGTCAGGGGGATTCAGCTCCTATAATTCACCCCTCCACTTT.

The chain recombines TRBV19 with TRBJ1-5; D may be TRBD1 (6 bases). This CDR3 comprises 17 residues. Germline CDR1 and CDR2: LNHDA and SQIVND (reference sequence). V dropped 10 bases and J dropped 0 bases, with 22 bases sitting between them. As DNA, the CDR3 is TGTGCCACCAAAGGGGGGGACTTCGGGTATAGCAATCAGCCCCAGCATTTT. Its protein product is CATKGGDFGYSNQPQHF.

J is TRBJ1-1 and V is TRBV9; 7 nucleotides match TRBD1. The trim removed 4 bases at V and 2 bases at J, leaving 11 bases unmatched. Germline CDR1 SGDLS, CDR2 YYNGEE. CDR3 length equals 16 residues. The CDR3 protein is CASSLSHDRVNTEAFF. In DNA form, the CDR3 reads TGTGCCAGCAGCCTCTCCCACGACAGGGTTAACACTGAAGCTTTCTTT.

V is TRBV5-8 and J is TRBJ1-2; 9 nucleotides align to TRBD1. CDR3 length: 16 amino acids. The junction had 9 bases not matched to a gene; V was cut back by 6 bases and J by 0 bases. Germline assignment: CDR1 SGHTS and CDR2 YDEGEE. The CDR3 spells CASTPRTGASNYGYTF. The CDR3 DNA sequence: TGTGCCAGCACCCCACGGACAGGGGCCTCTAACTATGGCTACACCTTC.

The count of this clone is one. The chain employs TRBV4-1 and TRBJ2-5, with TRBD2 as a possible D gene (5 bases). The CDR3 sequence is 14 residues long. The germline V and J ends were trimmed by 1 base and 3 bases, with 9 bases remaining between them. The germline gives CDR1 MGHRA, CDR2 YSYEKL. The CDR3 here is CASSQALVEETQYF. CDR3 bases: TGCGCCAGCAGCCAAGCACTAGTGGAAGAGACCCAGTACTTC.

This chain connects TRBV11-3 to TRBJ2-3, with 8 bases that match TRBD2. V lost 4 bases and J lost 1; bases outside the gene matches: 4. The CDR3 loop spans 15 amino acids. Germline V gene data show CDR1 as SGHNT and CDR2 as YENEEA. The DNA of the CDR3 is TGTGCCAGCAGCTCAGCGGGGGCCGGCACAGATACGCAGTATTTT. Translation: CASSSAGAGTDTQYF.

The rearrangement links TRBV5-1 to TRBJ2-2; D may be TRBD1 (6 bases). The CDR3 is made up of 16 amino acids. Germline V lookup: CDR1 SGHRS, CDR2 YFSETQ. Deletions cut 4 bases from V and 1 base from J, with 14 bases between. CDR3 protein: CASSPEPGQNTGELFF. In DNA form, the CDR3 reads TGCGCCAGCAGCCCGGAGCCGGGACAGAACACCGGGGAGCTGTTTTTT.

This rearrangement joins TRBV6-5 to TRBJ2-1; no reliable D call. Trimming removed 2 bases from V and 9 bases from J, with 14 bases in between. The CDR3 is 14 amino acids. Germline lookup yields CDR1 MNHEY and CDR2 SVGAGI. CDR3 in amino acids: CASSYGPRASEQFF. CDR3 coding DNA: TGTGCCAGCAGTTACGGGCCGAGAGCCTCTGAGCAGTTCTTC.